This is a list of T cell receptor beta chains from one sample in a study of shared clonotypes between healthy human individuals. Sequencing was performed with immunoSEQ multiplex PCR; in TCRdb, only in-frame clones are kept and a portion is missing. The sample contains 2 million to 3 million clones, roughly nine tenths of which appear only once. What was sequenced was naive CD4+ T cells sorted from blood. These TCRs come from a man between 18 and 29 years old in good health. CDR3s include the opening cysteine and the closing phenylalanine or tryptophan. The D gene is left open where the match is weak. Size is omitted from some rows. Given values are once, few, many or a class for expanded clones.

TGTGCCAGCAGCCCCCGGACTAGTGTGGTTGAGCAGTTCTTC,CASSPRTSVVEQFF,TRBJ2-1,TRBD2,TRBV7-9,.
TGCAGCGTTGATCATGGACTCTATGGCTACACCTTC,CSVDHGLYGYTF,TRBJ1-2,.,TRBV29-1,.
TGTGCCAGTAGTACCACAGCCAAAAACATTCAGTACTTC,CASSTTAKNIQYF,TRBJ2-4,.,TRBV19,.
TGTGCCAGCAGCTTGGGGTTGCGGGGGCAAGGGGAGCAGTACTTC,CASSLGLRGQGEQYF,TRBJ2-7,.,TRBV5-8,.
TGTGCCAGCAGCTTGGCGGGACAGGTTAATTCACCCCTCCACTTT,CASSLAGQVNSPLHF,TRBJ1-6,TRBD1,TRBV5-4,once
TGTGCCAGCTCACCTGGGACAGATGCTAGAAATACGCAGTATTTT,CASSPGTDARNTQYF,TRBJ2-3,TRBD1,TRBV18,.
TGTGCCAGCGGTCTCCAGAACAATCAGCCCCAGCATTTT,CASGLQNNQPQHF,TRBJ1-5,.,TRBV6-1,.
TGCAGCGTTGGGGACAGGGGGTACGGCTACACCTTC,CSVGDRGYGYTF,TRBJ1-2,TRBD1,TRBV29-1,few
TGCAGCGCCGGGGGGCTTTGGGAGACCCAGTACTTC,CSAGGLWETQYF,TRBJ2-5,.,TRBV29-1,.
TGTGCCAGCTCACCACAATTAGCAGGACAGGGCGATGAGCAGTTCTTC,CASSPQLAGQGDEQFF,TRBJ2-1,TRBD1,TRBV18,.
TGTGCCATCAGTGAGGATCGCAGCCCAAGGCCCCAGCATTTT,CAISEDRSPRPQHF,TRBJ1-5,.,TRBV10-3,few
TGTGCCTGGAGTGTAAGGGGTAGCGGGAGTGGGGAGCAGTTCTTC,CAWSVRGSGSGEQFF,TRBJ2-1,TRBD2,TRBV30,.
TGTGCCTGGAGGAGACAGGGGGGCACTGAAGCTTTCTTT,CAWRRQGGTEAFF,TRBJ1-1,TRBD1,TRBV30,few
TGTGCCAGCAGCCAAGGAATCACCGGGGAGCTGTTTTTT,CASSQGITGELFF,TRBJ2-2,.,TRBV4-2,.
TGTGCCAGCAGCTTAGGGCCGGGACTAGGTGAACACGAGCAGTACTTC,CASSLGPGLGEHEQYF,TRBJ2-7,TRBD2,TRBV7-8,.
TGTGCCATCAGAATGGAGGGATTGAACACTGAAGCTTTCTTT,CAIRMEGLNTEAFF,TRBJ1-1,.,TRBV10-3,few
TGTGCCAGCGGCCGAATTACTAGCGGGGGGGCAACCGGGGAGCTGTTTTTT,CASGRITSGGATGELFF,TRBJ2-2,TRBD2,TRBV2,.
TGTGCCTGGAGTGTACGGCAGGGGACCTACGAGCAGTACTTC,CAWSVRQGTYEQYF,TRBJ2-7,.,TRBV30,.
TGCGCCAGCAGCCGAGCCCACAAAGAGACCCAGTACTTC,CASSRAHKETQYF,TRBJ2-5,.,TRBV4-1,.
TGTGCCAGCAGCCCAGGAGATACGCAGTATTTT,CASSPGDTQYF,TRBJ2-3,.,TRBV9,.